This T cell receptor beta chain was captured by sequencing in a study of cytomegalovirus exposure and HLA in healthy donors. PCR primers comprised 60 Vbeta and 13 Jbeta primers. Generated by immunoSEQ multiplex PCR, the TCRdb table keeps only in-frame clones and is missing some. The sample has approximately 150,000 clones; around 75% are singletons. Notes on the study in general: In a later analysis, CMV-associated beta chains were mostly HLA-associated, it appeared.

In the case of this clone: What it binds is unknown.

Germline V CDR1 and CDR2: KGHSH, LQKENI. The V end was cut by 2 bases, the J end by 0 bases, with 11 bases between. The CDR3 spans 16 residues. Input material: PBMCs. The rearrangement uses TRBV18 and TRBJ1-3; unclear D gene. This TCR was sampled from a male donor in good health and CMV-seronegative. CDR3 protein: CASSPSQAPSGNTIYF. For the CDR3, the DNA is TGTGCCAGCTCACCATCGCAGGCCCCCTCTGGAAACACCATATATTTT.